This is a list of T cell receptor beta chains from one sample in a study of T cells in localized non-small cell lung cancer. Only in-frame clones appear in the TCRdb table, and some are missing; sequencing was by immunoSEQ multiplex PCR. The repertoire holds about 79,000 clones, with around 90% as singletons. The specimen was peripheral blood, collected before any cancer treatment. The receptors stem from a woman aged 35-75 years with stage I squamous cell lung carcinoma. Each CDR3 is given with its conserved first and last residue. Fields, in order: J gene, D gene, clone size, V gene, CDR3 DNA, CDR3 protein. A D gene is named only where the DNA matches it firmly. Clone size appears in some rows only: once, few, many, or a class for an expanded clone.

>TRBJ1-1|NA|NA|TRBV9
TGTGCCAGCAGCGTAGGCCAGGGCGGGACGGACACTGAAGCTTTCTTT
CASSVGQGGTDTEAFF
>TRBJ1-4|TRBD1|NA|TRBV30
TGTGCCTGGAGCCTTAACAGGGGGGAAAAACTGTTTTTT
CAWSLNRGEKLFF
>TRBJ2-7|NA|NA|TRBV29-1
TGCAGCGCTGGAGACGGGCCCTACGGACCCTACGAGCAGTACTTC
CSAGDGPYGPYEQYF
>TRBJ1-5|TRBD1|NA|TRBV19
TGTGCCAGTAGTAACAGGGGGCCTCAGCCCCAGCATTTT
CASSNRGPQPQHF
>TRBJ1-2|TRBD1|NA|TRBV5-1
TGCGCCAGCAGCTCCGGGACAGGGGGCAATCTCCATGGCTACACCTTC
CASSSGTGGNLHGYTF
>TRBJ1-2|NA|NA|TRBV19
TGTGCCAGTACCACCGGAAAGGTGACCTATGGCTACACCTTC
CASTTGKVTYGYTF
>TRBJ1-1|NA|once|TRBV19
TGTGCCAGTAGTATAACGGGGGTTGGAACTGAAGCTTTCTTT
CASSITGVGTEAFF
>TRBJ1-6|NA|NA|TRBV27
TGTGCCAGCACCTATCAACCTGGGACGAATTCACCCCTCCACTTT
CASTYQPGTNSPLHF
>TRBJ1-2|NA|NA|TRBV7-9
TGTGCCAGCAGCTTAGAAGGGATTGGCTACACCTTC
CASSLEGIGYTF
>TRBJ1-6|TRBD1|NA|TRBV18
TGTGCCAGCTCAAAGGGACAGGGGGATAATTCACCCCTCCACTTT
CASSKGQGDNSPLHF
>TRBJ1-1|NA|NA|TRBV6-1
TGTGCCAGTGGGCTAAGAAGCACTGAAGCTTTCTTT
CASGLRSTEAFF
>TRBJ2-1|NA|NA|TRBV6-5
TGTGCCAGCAGTTACGGGGCAGGGCTATACAATGAGCAGTTCTTC
CASSYGAGLYNEQFF
>TRBJ2-7|TRBD1|NA|TRBV6-1
TGTGCCAGCAGTGAAAGGACAGGATTCGGGGAGCAGTACTTC
CASSERTGFGEQYF
>TRBJ2-3|TRBD2|NA|TRBV6-5
TGTGCCAGCAGTTACTCGGGGCTAGCGGGGGGAAATACGCAGTATTTT
CASSYSGLAGGNTQYF
>TRBJ2-1|TRBD2|NA|TRBV7-3
TGTGCCAGCACCCCCGGGGGGGACTACAATGAGCAGTTCTTC
CASTPGGDYNEQFF
>TRBJ2-1|TRBD2|NA|TRBV7-2
TGTGCCAGCAGCTTTTTAGCGGGGGGGATAAATGAGCAGTTCTTC
CASSFLAGGINEQFF
>TRBJ1-2|NA|NA|TRBV5-6
TGTGCCAGCAGCTCGACGGTGAAAACCGGCTACACCTTC
CASSSTVKTGYTF
>TRBJ1-2|TRBD1|NA|TRBV2
TGTGCCAGCAGTCCACCCGGGACAGGGGATGGCTACACCTTC
CASSPPGTGDGYTF
>TRBJ2-1|NA|NA|TRBV10-1
TGCGCCAGCAGTGAGTCAGAAGGGTCTTCACACAATGAGCAGTTCTTC
CASSESEGSSHNEQFF
>TRBJ1-1|NA|once|TRBV10-3
TGTGCCATCAGTGAGCGGAGCACTGAAGCTTTCTTT
CAISERSTEAFF
>TRBJ2-1|NA|NA|TRBV6-4
TGTGCCAGCAGTGAGGCGACAGATTCTGATGAGCAGTTCTTC
CASSEATDSDEQFF
>TRBJ1-1|NA|NA|TRBV18
TGTGCCAGCTCACGTTCTGGAAACACTGAAGCTTTCTTT
CASSRSGNTEAFF
>TRBJ1-3|NA|NA|TRBV5-1
TGCGCCAGCAGCTTAACAGGGCGAGGAAACACCATATATTTT
CASSLTGRGNTIYF